Described below is a single T cell receptor (beta chain) sequence and its context. What it binds is unknown. It was template switching that added a universal primer site, and there were unique molecular identifiers on the cDNA. TCRdb passed the 5' RACE reads through MiXCR, listing each CDR3 protein once. This sample has some 500,000 distinct CDR3 sequences, with 14% found just once. Healthy Caucasians alone served as donors. V lost 5 bases to trimming and J lost 1 base, with 13 bases between them. Germline V gives CDR1 SGDLS, CDR2 YYNGEE. The CDR3 consists of 14 residues. These data originate in a study of identical twins. Study observations and caveats: Reduced insertions were recorded for abundant cord blood beta clonotypes, with no such pattern in memory repertoires. Beta out-of-frame sequences showed weaker excess sharing between twins.

The same specimen was also included in a second study, on yellow fever vaccine responses in identical twins.

The receptor was derived from a woman aged 18-29 years in good health. The specimen sequenced was CD4+ T cells sorted from blood. This rearrangement joins TRBV9 to TRBJ2-7, with D perhaps TRBD2 (5 bases). CDR3 DNA sequence: TGTGCCAGCAGTAAATTGGGAGTTTCCTACGAGCAGTACTTC. Its protein is CASSKLGVSYEQYF.